The 15 T cell receptor beta chains presented below share a single source sample, sequenced in a study of cytomegalovirus exposure and HLA in healthy donors. Both 60 Vbeta primers and 13 Jbeta primers went into the PCR. Assay used: immunoSEQ multiplex PCR; TCRdb lists only in-frame clones, some missing. The table lists some 220,000 clones, roughly 81% of them singletons, with 0.24% in the top ten. Sequencing input: PBMCs. The receptors derive from a girl aged 2-9 years in good health and CMV-seronegative.

This clone was seen more than once but under ten times. The rearrangement joins TRBV4-2 to TRBJ2-3; 7 bases are a match to TRBD2. V lost 0 bases, J lost 1 base, and 1 base stayed unmatched. This CDR3 has 15 amino acids. Germline-derived CDR1 and CDR2 are LGHNA and YNFKEQ. The CDR3 DNA sequence: TGTGCCAGCAGCCAAGATCGGGGGGGCACAGATACGCAGTATTTT. It yields the protein CASSQDRGGTDTQYF.

The V and J genes are TRBV6-1 and TRBJ2-7; D gene unclear. V was shortened by 6 bases and J by 5 bases, with 14 bases between the two germline ends. This CDR3 has 13 residues. Germline V gene lookup returns CDR1 MNHNS and CDR2 SASEGT. CDR3 loop: CASRRGNTNEQYF. The CDR3 DNA reads as TGTGCCAGCAGGCGAGGTAACACAAACGAGCAGTACTTC.

This chain uses TRBV18 with TRBJ2-6; TRBD2 agrees at 11 bases. CDR3 size: 18 residues. Germline trimming cut 6 bases from V and 1 base from J; bases unmatched to any gene: 8. The germline V gene has CDR1 KGHSH and CDR2 LQKENI. This CDR3 is CASSPLLAGESGANVLTF. The CDR3 nucleotides are TGTGCCAGCTCCCCATTACTAGCGGGGGAATCTGGGGCCAACGTCCTGACTTTC.

This chain joins TRBV6-1 and TRBJ1-6; 8 bases are shared with TRBD1. The germline CDR1 and CDR2 sequences are MNHNS and SASEGT. This CDR3 is built from 14 residues. V trimming: 6 bases; J trimming: 8 bases; junction bases outside the gene matches: 6. The DNA for the CDR3 is TGTGCCAGCAGGAAAGACAGGGGCTATTCACCCCTCCACTTT. As protein: CASRKDRGYSPLHF.

V gene TRBV5-1 combines with J gene TRBJ2-4; a weak D match, TRBD1 (8 bases). From germline, CDR1 is SGHRS and CDR2 YFSETQ. The CDR3 extends over 17 amino acids. The germline V and J ends were trimmed by 4 bases and 6 bases, with 23 bases remaining between them. This CDR3 is CASSQWTGREGLNIQYF. DNA of the CDR3: TGCGCCAGCAGCCAGTGGACAGGGAGGGAGGGCTTAAACATTCAGTACTTC.

The chain has TRBV11-1 and TRBJ2-7; 8 bases match TRBD2. This CDR3 spans 16 amino acids. Germline V gives CDR1 SGHAT, CDR2 FQDESV (reference sequence). V gave up 5 bases and J gave up 1 base; unmatched junction bases: 10. The CDR3, as DNA: TGTGCCAGCAGCCCTCGGGGACTAGGGGCTTCCTACGAGCAGTACTTC. Translating it yields CASSPRGLGASYEQYF.

This chain connects TRBV19 to TRBJ1-2, with 9 bases that match TRBD1. CDR3 size: 15 residues. Trimming removed 5 bases from V and 2 bases from J; junction bases left unmatched: 6. Germline CDR1 reads LNHDA; CDR2 reads SQIVND (reference sequence). The CDR3 nucleotides are TGTGCCAGTAGTTACTCCGGGACAGGGAACTATGGCTACACCTTC. It encodes CASSYSGTGNYGYTF.

This rearrangement joins TRBV7-9 to TRBJ2-7, with D hard to call. Germline-derived CDR1 and CDR2 are SEHNR and FQNEAQ (reference sequence). Trimming removed 5 bases from V and 6 bases from J, with 8 bases in between. CDR3 length equals 11 residues. Written as DNA, the CDR3 is TGTGCCAGCAGCCCCCAGTTCGAGCAGTACTTC. It codes for CASSPQFEQYF.

V gene TRBV19 combines with J gene TRBJ1-1; D is uncertain. Germline CDR1 is LNHDA and CDR2 is SQIVND (reference sequence). This CDR3 contains 14 residues. Trimming pared 7 bases from V and 6 bases from J, leaving 18 bases between. DNA of the CDR3: TGTGCCAGTAATAATAGACGGGTCGCAGCTGAAGCTTTCTTT. Amino acid sequence: CASNNRRVAAEAFF.

The rearrangement joins TRBV7-2 to TRBJ1-5, with 10 nucleotides matching TRBD1. V dropped 5 bases and J dropped 2; count of bases not matched to a gene: 9. This CDR3 has 17 residues. CDR1 is SGHTA, CDR2 FQGNSA, per germline. The CDR3 loop reads CASSRKTGGDGNQPQHF. CDR3 DNA: TGTGCCAGCAGCCGAAAGACAGGGGGCGATGGCAATCAGCCCCAGCATTTT. Full variable domain (remainder filled in from reference TRBV7-2 and TRBJ1-5): GAGVSQSPSNKVTEKGKDVELRCDPISGHTALYWYRQSLGQGLEFLIYFQGNSAPDKSGLPSDRFSAERTGGSVSTLTIQRTQQEDSAVYLCASSRKTGGDGNQPQHFGDGTRLSIL.

The chain couples TRBV9 to TRBJ1-2; TRBD1 matches at 9 bases. The junction had 7 bases not matched to a gene; V was cut back by 2 bases and J by 5 bases. This CDR3 has 15 amino acids. Germline CDR1 is SGDLS and CDR2 is YYNGEE. CDR3 amino acids: CASSVGGQGGYGYTF. The CDR3 coding sequence is TGTGCCAGCAGCGTGGGGGGACAGGGAGGGTATGGCTACACCTTC.

This sequence joins TRBV9 and TRBJ1-2; the D gene is possibly TRBD1 (5 bases). CDR3 size: 15 residues. The germline gives CDR1 SGDLS, CDR2 YYNGEE. V was cut by 3 bases and J by 4 bases, with 16 bases left in between. CDR3 sequence (DNA): TGTGCCAGCAGCGCGGAACCTAGGGGCCCCTATGGCTACACCTTC. Translating it yields CASSAEPRGPYGYTF.

The V call is TRBV5-1, the J call TRBJ1-2; tentatively, D is TRBD1 (6 bases). V lost 0 bases and J lost 4, with 19 bases in between. Per germline, CDR1 SGHRS and CDR2 YFSETQ. This CDR3 spans 17 amino acids. CDR3: CASSLARGTEHLYGYTF. In nucleotides, the CDR3 is TGCGCCAGCAGCTTGGCCAGGGGCACGGAGCACCTCTATGGCTACACCTTC.

CDR3 DNA sequence: TGTGCCAGTAGCCAAGCGGGAGGTAGGGGGGGCTACGAGCAGTACTTC. As protein: CASSQAGGRGGYEQYF. The gene calls are TRBV19 and TRBJ2-7; 9 bases line up with TRBD2. The germline CDR1 and CDR2 sequences are LNHDA and SQIVND (reference sequence). V dropped 6 bases and J dropped 3; count of bases not matched to a gene: 12. CDR3 size: 16 residues.

The V and J genes are TRBV27 and TRBJ1-2; D gene ambiguous. V lost 2 bases and J 5 bases, leaving 6 bases between the germline ends. From germline, CDR1 is MNHEY and CDR2 SMNVEV (reference sequence). The CDR3 loop spans 12 amino acids. CDR3 region: CASSLPKYGYTF. Here the CDR3 DNA reads TGTGCCAGCAGTTTACCCAAATATGGCTACACCTTC.